This passage covers 7 T cell receptor beta chains from one sample sequenced in a study of T cells in Graves' hyperthyroidism and ophthalmopathy. The source material, RNA transcripts, was used to amplify TCR beta CDR3 regions. Researchers ran a first-round RT-PCR on the TCR CDR3 using the HTBI primer set. TCRdb re-analysed the multiplex PCR reads in MiXCR, keeping a single row per CDR3 protein. The sample has about 350,000 distinct CDR3 sequences, around 18% seen once. The sequencing sample was made of blood. These receptors came from a woman aged 40 to 50 with Graves' ophthalmopathy.

Concerning this clonotype: The junction differs from germline at one of its ends, possibly a read error. The J gene is TRBJ1-1, the V gene TRBV9; D is possibly TRBD1 (6 bases). The CDR3 runs 15 residues. The germline V gene encodes CDR1 SGDLS and CDR2 YYNGEE. The CDR3 protein is CASSGVFQGNTGAFF. The CDR3 coding sequence is TGTGCCAGCAGCGGTGTTTTTCAGGGGAACACTGGAGCTTTCTTT.

The rearrangement joins TRBV6-1 to TRBJ1-2; maybe TRBD1 (6 bases). CDR1 is MNHNS and CDR2 is SASEGT in the germline V gene. The CDR3 is 13 amino acids. The V end was cut by 7 bases, the J end by 4 bases, with 13 bases between. In DNA, the CDR3 is TGTGCCAGCAAATCCGGGACAATCTATGGCTACACCTTC. It translates to CASKSGTIYGYTF.

This clonotype came up many times. This chain joins TRBV12-3 or TRBV12-4 and TRBJ1-5, with a tentative D call TRBD1 (5 bases). The CDR3 loop spans 16 amino acids. The V and J ends lost 5 bases and 0 bases respectively, with 14 bases between them. This CDR3 is CASSLREPHSNQPQHF. The DNA of the CDR3 is TGTGCCAGCAGTCTCAGGGAGCCCCATAGCAATCAGCCCCAGCATTTT.

This clonotype came up many times. V usage is TRBV4-3 and J usage is TRBJ1-2; TRBD1 matches at 10 bases. Germline CDR1 LGHNA, CDR2 YSLEER. The V and J ends lost 2 bases and 4 bases, in that order; junction bases with no gene match: 10. This CDR3 region has 17 residues. The CDR3 reads CASSQSPGTGATYGYTF. Here the CDR3 DNA reads TGCGCCAGCAGCCAATCTCCCGGGACAGGGGCGACCTATGGCTACACCTTC.

This clonotype was counted many times. The junction departs from germline at one end; a sequencing error may be responsible. The rearrangement joins TRBV2 to TRBJ2-7, with 7 bases aligning to TRBD2. The CDR3 is 13 residues long. Germline V gene sequence: CDR1 SNHLY, CDR2 FYNNEI. This CDR3 reads CASSQAGHYEQYF. In DNA, the CDR3 is TGTGCCAGCAGTCAAGCGGGGCACTACGAGCAGTACTTC.

This clonotype came up many times. The CDR3 DNA reads TGTGCCAGCAGCCTCACCGGGACTCGCTCCTACGAGCAGTACTTC. Its protein is CASSLTGTRSYEQYF. The rearrangement joins TRBV28 to TRBJ2-7; D may be TRBD2 (6 bases). Deletions cut 6 bases from V and 0 bases from J, with 15 bases between. Per germline, CDR1 MDHEN and CDR2 SYDVKM. This CDR3 comprises 15 residues.

This clonotype has a count of ten or more. The CDR3 region has the DNA TGTGCCAGCAGTCCGGGGGGACAGCCGGAAGCTTTCTTT. Protein sequence: CASSPGGQPEAFF. The rearrangement joins TRBV28 to TRBJ1-1, with 7 bases identical to TRBD1. The CDR3 consists of 13 residues. CDR1 and CDR2 from the germline V gene are MDHEN and SYDVKM. V was clipped by 5 bases and J by 8 bases; unmatched bases: 8.